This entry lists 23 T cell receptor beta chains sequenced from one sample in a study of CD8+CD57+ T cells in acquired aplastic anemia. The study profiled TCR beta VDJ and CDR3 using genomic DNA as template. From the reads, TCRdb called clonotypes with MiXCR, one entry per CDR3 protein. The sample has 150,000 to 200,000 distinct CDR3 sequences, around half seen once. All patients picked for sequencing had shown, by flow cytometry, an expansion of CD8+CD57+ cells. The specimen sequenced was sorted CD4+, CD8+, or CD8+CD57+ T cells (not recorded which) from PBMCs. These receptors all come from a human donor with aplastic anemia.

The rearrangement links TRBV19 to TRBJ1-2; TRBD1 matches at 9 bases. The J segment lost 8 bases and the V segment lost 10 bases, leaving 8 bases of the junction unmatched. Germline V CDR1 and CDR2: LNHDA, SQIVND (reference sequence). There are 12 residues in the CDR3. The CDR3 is CANRDRVVGYTF. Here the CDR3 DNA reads TGTGCCAACCGGGACAGGGTGGTCGGCTACACCTTC.

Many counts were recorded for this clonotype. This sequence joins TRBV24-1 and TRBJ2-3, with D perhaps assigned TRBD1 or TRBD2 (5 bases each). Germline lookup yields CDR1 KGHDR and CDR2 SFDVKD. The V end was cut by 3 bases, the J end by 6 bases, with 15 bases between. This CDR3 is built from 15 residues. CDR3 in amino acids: CATSDGGRPGDTQYF. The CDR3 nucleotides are TGTGCCACCAGTGATGGGGGACGCCCAGGGGATACGCAGTATTTT.

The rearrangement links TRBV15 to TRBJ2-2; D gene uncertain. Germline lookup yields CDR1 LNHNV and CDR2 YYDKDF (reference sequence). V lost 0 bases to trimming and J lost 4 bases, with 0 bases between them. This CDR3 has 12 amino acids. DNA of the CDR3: TGTGCCACCAGCAGAGACACCGGGGAGCTGTTTTTT. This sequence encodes CATSRDTGELFF. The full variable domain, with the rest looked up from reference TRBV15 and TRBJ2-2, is DAMVIQNPRYQVTQFGKPVTLSCSQTLNHNVMYWYQQKSSQAPKLLFHYYDKDFNNEADTPDNFQSRRPNTSFCFLDIRSPGLGDTAMYLCATSRDTGELFFGEGSRLTVL.

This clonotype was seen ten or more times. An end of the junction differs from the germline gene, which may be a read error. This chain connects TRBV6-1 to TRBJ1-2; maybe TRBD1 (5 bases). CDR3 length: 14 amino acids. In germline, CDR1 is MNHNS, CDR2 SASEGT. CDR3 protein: CASNERGGGKGYTF. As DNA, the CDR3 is TGTGCCAGCAATGAACGGGGCGGGGGTAAAGGCTACACCTTC.

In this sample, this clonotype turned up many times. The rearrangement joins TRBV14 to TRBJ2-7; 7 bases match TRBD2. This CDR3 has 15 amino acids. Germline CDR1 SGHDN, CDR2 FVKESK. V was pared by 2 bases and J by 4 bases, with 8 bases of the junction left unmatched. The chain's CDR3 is CASSQYPSGTYEQYF. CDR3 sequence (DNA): TGTGCCAGCAGCCAATATCCTAGCGGCACGTACGAGCAGTACTTC.

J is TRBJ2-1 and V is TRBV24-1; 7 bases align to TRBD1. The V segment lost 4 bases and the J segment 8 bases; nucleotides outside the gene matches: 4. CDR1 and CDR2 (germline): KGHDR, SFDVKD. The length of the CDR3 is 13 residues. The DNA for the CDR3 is TGTGCCACCAGTGAGACAGGGTTCGATGAGCAGTTCTTC. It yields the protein CATSETGFDEQFF.

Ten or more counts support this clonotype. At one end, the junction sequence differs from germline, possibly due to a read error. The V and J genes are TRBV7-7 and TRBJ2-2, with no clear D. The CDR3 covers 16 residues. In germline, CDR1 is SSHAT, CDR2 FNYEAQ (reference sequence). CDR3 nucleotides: TGTGCTAGCAGCTTAGGACGGATGATAAACACCGGGGAGCTGTTTTTT. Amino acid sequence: CASSLGRMINTGELFF.

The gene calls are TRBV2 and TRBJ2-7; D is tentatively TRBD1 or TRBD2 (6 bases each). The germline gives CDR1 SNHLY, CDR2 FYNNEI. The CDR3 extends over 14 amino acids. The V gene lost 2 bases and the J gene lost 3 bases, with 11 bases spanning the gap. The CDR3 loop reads CASSEFGGIYEQYF. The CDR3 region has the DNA TGTGCCAGCAGTGAATTCGGGGGCATCTACGAGCAGTACTTC.

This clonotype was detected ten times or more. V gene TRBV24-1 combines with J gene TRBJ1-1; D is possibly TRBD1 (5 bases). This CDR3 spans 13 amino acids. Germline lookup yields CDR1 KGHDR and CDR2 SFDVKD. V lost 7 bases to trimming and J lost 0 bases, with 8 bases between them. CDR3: CATRGDLNTEAFF. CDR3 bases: TGTGCCACCAGGGGGGATTTGAACACTGAAGCTTTCTTT.

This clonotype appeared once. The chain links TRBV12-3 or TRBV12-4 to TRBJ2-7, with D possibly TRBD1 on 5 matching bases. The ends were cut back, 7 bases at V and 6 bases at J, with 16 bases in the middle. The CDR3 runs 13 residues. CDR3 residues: CASTPRGRGEQYF. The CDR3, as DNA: TGTGCCAGCACCCCCCGCGGAAGGGGCGAGCAGTACTTC.

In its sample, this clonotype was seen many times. CDR3 residues: CASSFDGGGELFF. The DNA for the CDR3 is TGTGCCAGCAGCTTCGACGGAGGCGGGGAGCTGTTTTTT. This chain connects TRBV11-3 to TRBJ2-2, with D maybe TRBD2 (5 bases). V gave up 3 bases and J gave up 7 bases, with 9 bases separating them. Germline assignment: CDR1 SGHNT and CDR2 YENEEA. The CDR3 is made up of 13 amino acids.

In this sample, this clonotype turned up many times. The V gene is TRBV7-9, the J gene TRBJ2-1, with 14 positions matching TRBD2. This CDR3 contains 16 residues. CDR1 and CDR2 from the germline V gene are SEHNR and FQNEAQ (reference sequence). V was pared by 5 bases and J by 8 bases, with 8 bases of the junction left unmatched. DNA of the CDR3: TGTGCCAGCAGCACCGGGACTAGCGGGAGAAGGGATGAGCAGTTCTTC. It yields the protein CASSTGTSGRRDEQFF.

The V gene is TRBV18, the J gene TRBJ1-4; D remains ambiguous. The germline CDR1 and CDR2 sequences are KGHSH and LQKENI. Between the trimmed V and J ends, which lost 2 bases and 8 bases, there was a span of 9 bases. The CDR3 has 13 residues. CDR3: CASSPLDSEKLFF. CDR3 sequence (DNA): TGTGCCAGCTCACCATTAGATAGCGAAAAACTGTTTTTT.

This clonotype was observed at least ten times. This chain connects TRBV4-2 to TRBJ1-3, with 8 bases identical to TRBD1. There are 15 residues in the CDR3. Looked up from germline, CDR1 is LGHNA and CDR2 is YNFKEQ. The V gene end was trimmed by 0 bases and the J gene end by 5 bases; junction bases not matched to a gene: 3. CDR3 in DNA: TGTGCCAGCAGCCAAGATAGGACAGGGAGAAACACCATATATTTT. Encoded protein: CASSQDRTGRNTIYF.

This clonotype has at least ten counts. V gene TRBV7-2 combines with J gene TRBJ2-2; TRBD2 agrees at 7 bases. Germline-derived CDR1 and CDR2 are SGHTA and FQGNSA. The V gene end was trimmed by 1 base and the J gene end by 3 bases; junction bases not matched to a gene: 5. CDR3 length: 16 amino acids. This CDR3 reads CASSLVGGGYTGELFF. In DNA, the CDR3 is TGTGCCAGCAGCTTAGTTGGCGGGGGTTACACCGGGGAGCTGTTTTTT.

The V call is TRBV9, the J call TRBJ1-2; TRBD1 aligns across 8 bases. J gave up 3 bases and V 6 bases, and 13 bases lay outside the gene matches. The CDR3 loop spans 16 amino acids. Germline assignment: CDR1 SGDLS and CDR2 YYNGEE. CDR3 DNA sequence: TGTGCCAGCACACAGGGGGGCCGCAGGGAAGACTATGGCTACACCTTC. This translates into CASTQGGRREDYGYTF. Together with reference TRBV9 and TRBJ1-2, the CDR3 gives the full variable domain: DSGVTQTPKHLITATGQRVTLRCSPRSGDLSVYWYQQSLDQGLQFLIQYYNGEERAKGNILERFSAQQFPDLHSELNLSSLELGDSALYFCASTQGGRREDYGYTFGSGTRLTVV.

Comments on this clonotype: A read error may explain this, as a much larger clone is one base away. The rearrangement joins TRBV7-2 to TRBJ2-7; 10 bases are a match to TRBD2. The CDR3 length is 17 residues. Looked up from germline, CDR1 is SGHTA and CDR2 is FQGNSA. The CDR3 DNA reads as TGTGTCAGCAGCTTAGCGGGGGGCCCCTTTTCACACTACGAGCAGTACTTC. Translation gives CVSSLAGGPFSHYEQYF.

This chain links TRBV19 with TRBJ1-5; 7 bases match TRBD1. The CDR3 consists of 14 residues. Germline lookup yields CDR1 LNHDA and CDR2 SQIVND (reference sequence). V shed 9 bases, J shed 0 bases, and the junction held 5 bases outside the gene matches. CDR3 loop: CASRGGLSNQPQHF. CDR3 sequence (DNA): TGTGCCAGCCGAGGGGGCCTTAGCAATCAGCCCCAGCATTTT.

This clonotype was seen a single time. CDR3 protein: CASSAGGRNNEQFF. The CDR3 coding sequence is TGTGCCAGCAGCGCCGGGGGACGGAACAATGAGCAGTTCTTC. The chain carries TRBV9 and TRBJ2-1, with a tentative D call TRBD2 (6 bases). Trimming left V 3 bases short and J 5 bases short, with 12 bases between. The CDR3 extends over 14 amino acids. Germline V CDR1 and CDR2: SGDLS, YYNGEE.

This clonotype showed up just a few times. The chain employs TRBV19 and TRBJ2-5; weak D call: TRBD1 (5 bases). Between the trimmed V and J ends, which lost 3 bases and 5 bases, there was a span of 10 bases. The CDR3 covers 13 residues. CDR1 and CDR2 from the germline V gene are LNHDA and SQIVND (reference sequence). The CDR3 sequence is CASSMIRGETQYF. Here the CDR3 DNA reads TGTGCCAGTAGTATGATAAGGGGTGAGACCCAGTACTTC. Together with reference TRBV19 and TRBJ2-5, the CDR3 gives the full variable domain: DGGITQSPKYLFRKEGQNVTLSCEQNLNHDAMYWYRQDPGQGLRLIYYSQIVNDFQKGDIAEGYSVSREKKESFPLTVTSAQKNPTAFYLCASSMIRGETQYFGPGTRLLVL.

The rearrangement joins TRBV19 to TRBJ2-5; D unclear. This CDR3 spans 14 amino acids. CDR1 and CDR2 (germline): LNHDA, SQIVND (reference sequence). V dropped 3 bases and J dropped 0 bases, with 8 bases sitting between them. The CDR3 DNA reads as TGTGCCAGTAGTATCGGAACCGACCAAGAGACCCAGTACTTC. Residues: CASSIGTDQETQYF.

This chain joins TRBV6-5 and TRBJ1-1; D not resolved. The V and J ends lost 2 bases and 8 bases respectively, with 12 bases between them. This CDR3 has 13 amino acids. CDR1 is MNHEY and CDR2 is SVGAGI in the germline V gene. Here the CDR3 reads CASSYGFGTEAFF. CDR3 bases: TGTGCCAGCAGTTACGGGTTTGGAACGGAAGCTTTCTTT.

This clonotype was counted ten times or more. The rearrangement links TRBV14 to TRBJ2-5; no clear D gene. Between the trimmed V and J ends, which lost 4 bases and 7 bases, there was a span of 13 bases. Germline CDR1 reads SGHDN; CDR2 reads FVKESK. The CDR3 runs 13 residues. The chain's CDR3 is CASSLIGPGTQYF. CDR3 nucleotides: TGTGCCAGCAGCCTGATAGGTCCGGGGACCCAGTACTTC.